Each of the 16 T cell receptor beta chains below was sequenced from the same sample in a study of early T cells in non-severe SARS-CoV-2 infection. MiXCR, run by TCRdb on the 5' RACE reads, gives a single entry per CDR3 protein. The sample consists of tens of thousands of distinct CDR3 sequences, about 14% of them appearing once. The sample comprised whole blood. Receptor source: an adult who was a healthcare worker with PCR-confirmed SARS-CoV-2 infection or an uninfected control (not recorded which).

This chain connects TRBV7-8 to TRBJ1-2, with 8 positions matching TRBD1. The CDR3 extends over 19 amino acids. The germline CDR1 and CDR2 sequences are SGHVS and FQNEAQ. With V trimmed by 2 bases and J by 0 bases, 14 bases remained unmatched. CDR3 region: CASSLNPLWTGSSNYGYTF. The CDR3 nucleotides read TGTGCCAGCAGCTTAAACCCCCTCTGGACAGGGTCGTCTAACTATGGCTACACCTTC.

V is TRBV6-1 and J is TRBJ1-1; D is unclear. The germline V gene encodes CDR1 MNHNS and CDR2 SASEGT. CDR3 size: 15 residues. V shed 1 base and J shed 0 bases, with 9 bases lying between them. The CDR3 loop is CASSEGHRLNTEAFF. CDR3 DNA sequence: TGTGCCAGCAGTGAAGGACACAGACTGAACACTGAAGCTTTCTTT.

This clonotype was seen only a few times. The rearrangement uses TRBV18 and TRBJ2-3; no clear D gene. Trimming stripped 6 bases from V and 2 bases from J, with 12 bases between. This CDR3 has 14 residues. Germline V CDR1 and CDR2: KGHSH, LQKENI. CDR3 in amino acids: CASSLVSYTDTQYF. CDR3 sequence (DNA): TGTGCCAGCTCCCTCGTTAGCTACACAGATACGCAGTATTTT.

This sequence joins TRBV20-1 and TRBJ2-5; D remains ambiguous. CDR1 DFQATT and CDR2 SNEGSKA come from the germline V gene (reference sequence). The CDR3 sequence is 14 residues long. V shed 2 bases and J shed 0 bases, with 10 bases lying between them. CDR3 nucleotides: TGCAGTGCTAGACTCCTTCTTCACCAAGAGACCCAGTACTTC. Its translation is CSARLLLHQETQYF.

Ten or more counts support this clonotype. V and J are TRBV18 and TRBJ1-2; tentative D call: TRBD1 (6 bases). Germline CDR1 reads KGHSH; CDR2 reads LQKENI. This CDR3 is built from 15 residues. V lost 3 bases to trimming and J lost 4 bases, with 15 bases between them. In nucleotides, the CDR3 is TGTGCCAGCTCACCGGGGACAAATCAAGGCTATGGCTACACCTTC. Protein: CASSPGTNQGYGYTF.

In its sample, this clonotype was seen a few times. The chain combines TRBV18 with TRBJ2-7, with D possibly matching TRBD1 (6 bases). V was cut by 0 bases and J by 2 bases, with 8 bases left in between. Per germline, CDR1 KGHSH and CDR2 LQKENI. This CDR3 contains 14 residues. This CDR3 reads CASSPPTGTYEQYF. The CDR3 coding sequence is TGTGCCAGCTCACCACCCACAGGGACCTACGAGCAGTACTTC.

The chain couples TRBV3-1 to TRBJ1-1; a possible D gene is TRBD1 (6 bases). Germline V lookup: CDR1 LGHDT, CDR2 YNNKEL (reference sequence). V lost 0 bases and J 5 bases, leaving 13 bases between the germline ends. This CDR3 region has 15 residues. In nucleotides, the CDR3 is TGTGCCAGCAGCCAAGATTTGGGGGCGGGAACTGAAGCTTTCTTT. Encoded protein: CASSQDLGAGTEAFF.

The table lists this clonotype with many counts. This chain joins TRBV18 and TRBJ2-5; TRBD1 agrees at 8 bases. Germline values: CDR1 KGHSH, CDR2 LQKENI. The CDR3 is made up of 15 amino acids. V shed 4 bases and J 4 bases; nucleotides not matched to a gene: 8. Written as DNA, the CDR3 is TGTGCCAGCTCACTTCGGCCGGACAGGGTAGAGACCCAGTACTTC. It yields the protein CASSLRPDRVETQYF.

This clonotype was counted between two and nine times. The chain uses TRBV9 and TRBJ2-1, with 8 bases matching TRBD2. CDR1 and CDR2 (germline): SGDLS, YYNGEE. This CDR3 is built from 16 residues. Germline trimming cut 0 bases from V and 2 bases from J; bases unmatched to any gene: 4. This chain's CDR3 is CASSVAVAGTYNEQFF. Here the CDR3 DNA reads TGTGCCAGCAGCGTAGCCGTAGCGGGGACCTACAATGAGCAGTTCTTC.

The chain carries TRBV20-1 and TRBJ1-5; D unresolved. CDR1 is DFQATT, CDR2 SNEGSKA, per germline (reference sequence). The CDR3 has 12 residues. Trimming removed 3 bases from V and 2 bases from J, with 5 bases in between. The CDR3 sequence: CSASTGNQPQHF. The CDR3 nucleotides are TGCAGTGCTAGTACAGGCAATCAGCCCCAGCATTTT.

Ten or more counts support this clonotype. This chain uses TRBV2 with TRBJ1-5; no firm D call. Deletions cut 7 bases from V and 0 bases from J, with 10 bases between. CDR3 length: 14 amino acids. From germline, CDR1 is SNHLY and CDR2 FYNNEI. CDR3 nucleotide sequence: TGTGCCAGCAACGGACTTAATAGCAATCAGCCCCAGCATTTT. It encodes CASNGLNSNQPQHF.

The chain carries TRBV7-2 and TRBJ2-7; no firm D call. The ends were cut back, 1 base at V and 3 bases at J, with 13 bases in the middle. CDR3 length: 15 amino acids. The germline V gene encodes CDR1 SGHTA and CDR2 FQGNSA. The CDR3 region is CASSLDLGPYYEQYF. CDR3 DNA sequence: TGTGCCAGCAGCTTAGATCTAGGGCCTTACTACGAGCAGTACTTC.

This rearrangement joins TRBV7-8 to TRBJ2-7; D possibly matches TRBD1 or TRBD2 (5 bases each). V dropped 3 bases and J dropped 3 bases, with 27 bases sitting between them. Germline V gives CDR1 SGHVS, CDR2 FQNEAQ. The CDR3 covers 19 residues. DNA of the CDR3: TGTGCCAGCAGCTTTATAACTCGGGACGCCCCATCCAGTATCTACGAGCAGTACTTC. Residues: CASSFITRDAPSSIYEQYF. Complete variable domain (other parts from reference TRBV7-8 and TRBJ2-7): GAGVSQSPRYKVAKRGQDVALRCDPISGHVSLFWYQQALGQGPEFLTYFQNEAQLDKSGLPSDRFFAERPEGSVSTLKIQRTQQEDSAVYLCASSFITRDAPSSIYEQYFGPGTRLTVT.

The chain is built from TRBV13 and TRBJ2-1; D is unresolved. Germline loops: CDR1 PRHDT, CDR2 FYEKMQ (reference sequence). Trimming removed 2 bases from V and 8 bases from J, with 10 bases in between. The CDR3 sequence is 13 residues long. Here the CDR3 reads CASSLKLRDEQFF. CDR3 sequence (DNA): TGTGCCAGCAGCTTAAAGCTACGAGATGAGCAGTTCTTC.

This clonotype was seen ten or more times. This sequence joins TRBV29-1 and TRBJ2-5, with D perhaps given as TRBD1 or TRBD2 (5 bases each). Trimming left V 1 base short and J 5 bases short, with 11 bases between. Germline-derived CDR1 and CDR2 are SQVTM and ANQGSEA. The CDR3 has 13 residues. The CDR3 DNA is TGCAGCGTTGAAGGGGGGTTCCCCGAGACCCAGTACTTC. Protein: CSVEGGFPETQYF.

This clonotype was counted a few times. V gene TRBV28 combines with J gene TRBJ2-2; TRBD1 might be the D (6 bases). The V end lost 4 bases, the J end lost 1 base, and 13 bases lay between the germline ends. CDR1 and CDR2 (germline): MDHEN, SYDVKM. CDR3 size: 16 residues. CDR3 coding DNA: TGTGCCAGCAGTTACGGAAACAGGGAGAACACCGGGGAGCTGTTTTTT. This encodes CASSYGNRENTGELFF. The complete variable domain, with remaining parts taken from reference TRBV28 and TRBJ2-2, reads DVKVTQSSRYLVKRTGEKVFLECVQDMDHENMFWYRQDPGLGLRLIYFSYDVKMKEKGDIPEGYSVSREKKERFSLILESASTNQTSMYLCASSYGNRENTGELFFGEGSRLTVL.